The rows below give T cell receptor beta chains drawn from one sample of a study of cytomegalovirus exposure and HLA in healthy donors. The repertoire was sequenced with immunoSEQ multiplex PCR; TCRdb's copy has only in-frame clones and lacks some. The data show approximately 120,000 clones, over 75% seen once. Sequencing input: PBMCs. The receptor source for this set is a woman in her forties in good health and CMV-seropositive. Both conserved end residues are part of each CDR3. The D gene is left open where the match is weak. The size of a clone is reported for some rows only, either as once, few or many, or as a class for expanded clones.

v_gene,d_gene,abundance,j_gene,CDR3nt,CDR3aa
TRBV7-8,TRBD2,.,TRBJ2-7,TGTGCCAGCAGCTCGACTAGCTCCTCCATCTACGAGCAGTACTTC,CASSSTSSSIYEQYF
TRBV30,TRBD1,.,TRBJ1-2,TGTGCCTGGAGTCGGGACAGGACGAGAGGCTACACCTTC,CAWSRDRTRGYTF
TRBV27,.,.,TRBJ2-7,TGTGCCAGCAGTTTTAGGGGGTACGGGGAGCAGTACTTC,CASSFRGYGEQYF
TRBV15,.,.,TRBJ2-7,TGTGCCACCAGCCGAGGAGGACAGTTCTACGAGCAGTACTTC,CATSRGGQFYEQYF
TRBV6-1,TRBD2,.,TRBJ2-7,TGTGCCAGTCATGTGGCGGGAGACACCTACGAGCAGTACTTC,CASHVAGDTYEQYF
TRBV7-9,.,.,TRBJ2-2,TGTGCCAGCAGCTTAGGGGCCTACACCGGGGAGCTGTTTTTT,CASSLGAYTGELFF
TRBV6-4,TRBD2,.,TRBJ2-7,TGTGCCATCCCAGCGGGAGAAAACGAGCAGTACTTC,CAIPAGENEQYF
TRBV6-1,TRBD1,few,TRBJ2-2,TGTGCCAGCAGTGAAGCGAGGGGGCCCACCGGGGAGCTGTTTTTT,CASSEARGPTGELFF
TRBV2,.,.,TRBJ2-2,TGTGCCAGCAGTAATACAGGGTGGGCCGGGGAGCTGTTTTTT,CASSNTGWAGELFF
TRBV5-5,TRBD2,few,TRBJ2-3,TGTGCCAGCAGCTTGATGAGCGGGAGGGATCGCACAGATACGCAGTATTTT,CASSLMSGRDRTDTQYF
TRBV28,TRBD1,.,TRBJ1-5,TGTGCCAGCAGTTCAGGACAGGGGGCCGCTCAGCCCCAGCATTTT,CASSSGQGAAQPQHF
TRBV6-5,TRBD2,.,TRBJ2-7,TGTGCCAGCAGTCCGGGACTAGCGGGACCCCAGTACTTC,CASSPGLAGPQYF
TRBV6-6,TRBD2,.,TRBJ2-7,TGTGCCAGCACCACCGGACTAGCGGCCCCTTACGAGCAGTACTTC,CASTTGLAAPYEQYF
TRBV27,.,.,TRBJ2-3,TGTGCCAGCAGTACTTCAGGGTCGAGCACAGATACGCAGTATTTT,CASSTSGSSTDTQYF
TRBV7-9,TRBD1,.,TRBJ1-2,TGTGCCAGCAGCCGGGACAGCGGCTACACCTTC,CASSRDSGYTF
TRBV19,.,.,TRBJ1-2,TGTGCCAGTAGCGGACTAGGGAACTATGGCTACACCTTC,CASSGLGNYGYTF
TRBV5-1,.,.,TRBJ1-1,TGCGCCAGCAGCTTGGGCGGGCTCGATGAAGCTTTCTTT,CASSLGGLDEAFF
TRBV28,.,few,TRBJ1-2,TGTGCCAGCTGGCGACAGAGCCGTCCTTATGGCTACACCTTC,CASWRQSRPYGYTF
TRBV7-9,TRBD2,.,TRBJ2-7,TGTGCCAGCAGCTCGAGCGGGAGTCGGGAGCAGTACTTC,CASSSSGSREQYF
TRBV19,.,.,TRBJ1-2,TGTGCCAGTAGTATTGGAGGTTCCTATGGCTACACCTTC,CASSIGGSYGYTF
TRBV19,.,.,TRBJ1-5,TGTGCCAGTAGTATCCATTCGGGGGGCGCGGGCAATCAGCCCCAGCATTTT,CASSIHSGGAGNQPQHF
TRBV28,.,.,TRBJ1-4,TGTGCCAGCAGTCAGGGTGGAGGGGCAACTAATGAAAAACTGTTTTTT,CASSQGGGATNEKLFF
TRBV28,TRBD1,.,TRBJ1-2,TGTGCCAGCAGTCCGGGACAGGGGTTTTCTACTTATGGCTACACCTTC,CASSPGQGFSTYGYTF
TRBV7-3,TRBD1,.,TRBJ1-6,TGTGCCAGCAGCTTAGGTTTAACGGGGACAGGGGGCTTTACCTATAATTCACCCCTCCACTTT,CASSLGLTGTGGFTYNSPLHF
TRBV5-8,TRBD2,once,TRBJ2-2,TGTGCCAGCAGCTTGAAAACTAGCGGGAGAGTGGGGGACACCGGGGAGCTGTTTTTT,CASSLKTSGRVGDTGELFF
TRBV9,.,.,TRBJ1-2,TGTGCCAGCAGCCCTGAGGTAGGGAGCTATGGCTACACCTTC,CASSPEVGSYGYTF